This passage covers 5 T cell receptor beta chains from one sample sequenced in a study of tumor-infiltrating lymphocytes in primary liver carcinoma (dated by TCRdb to about 2017). Sequencer: Illumina HiSeq 2500. Using a constant-region primer and ProtoScript II reverse transcriptase, TCRbeta-specific cDNA was reverse-transcribed from 400 to 550 ng total RNA. Construction of the TCRbeta libraries relied on three nested rounds of multiplex PCR, following a slightly modified ARM-PCR procedure. The first two PCR rounds used multiplex TRBV1-TRBV30 forward primers with a Cbeta reverse primer, each for roughly 10 cycles. TCRdb itself trimmed the public reads at Q25 with fastp, ran MiXCR and retained productive beta chains. Every entry covers one CDR3 protein and lists the most common genes and DNA from its rows. This sample has about 320,000 distinct CDR3 sequences in its table, and over 55% of those were observed once. The top ten clonotypes cover roughly 9% of the sample.

TRIzol reagent was used to extract blood RNA from unsorted whole blood, while the DNeasy Blood & Tissue kit provided the germline DNA. Material: peripheral blood. These receptors came from a man in his forties with primary liver carcinoma and hepatitis B virus infection.

Of note for this clonotype: One junction end disagrees with the germline gene, perhaps due to a read error. The chain has TRBV12-3 or TRBV12-4 and TRBJ1-5; possible D gene TRBD1, 6 bases. The CDR3 spans 14 residues. CDR3 DNA: TGTGCCAGCAGTTTGGGGGGGCTCGAACAGCACCAGCATTTT. It is translated as CASSLGGLEQHQHF.

To note about this clonotype: A much larger clone differs from this one at a single base, so this may be a read error. This chain links TRBV6-6 with TRBJ2-7; D not certain. The CDR3 has 11 amino acids. Germline CDR1 reads MNHNY; CDR2 reads SVGAGI (reference sequence). CDR3 in DNA: TGTGCCAGCAGTTATATGGGTGAGCTGTACTTC. Protein product: CASSYMGELYF.

Turning to this clonotype: This may be a read error: a much more frequent sequence differs by one nucleotide. The V call is TRBV29-1, the J call TRBJ1-5, with D maybe TRBD1 (5 bases). The CDR3 sequence is 13 residues long. The germline gives CDR1 SQVTM, CDR2 ANQGSEA. This chain's CDR3 is CSPFSGVDQHQHF. The CDR3 nucleotides read TGCAGCCCTTTTTCGGGGGTAGATCAGCACCAGCATTTT.

Comment on this clonotype: The junction differs from germline at one of its ends, possibly a read error. This chain connects TRBV30 to TRBJ2-7; the D is unclear. CDR1 is GTSNPN and CDR2 is SVGIG in the germline V gene (reference sequence). The CDR3 contains 11 residues. The CDR3 DNA follows: TGTGCTTGGATATTGGGTTACGAGCAGTACTTC. As protein: CAWILGYEQYF.

The rearrangement joins TRBV6-2 or TRBV6-3 to TRBJ1-5; no clear D. Germline V lookup: CDR1 MNHEY, CDR2 SVGEGT. Trimming stripped 4 bases from V and 6 bases from J, with 13 bases between. This CDR3 spans 14 amino acids. For the CDR3, the DNA is TGTGCCAGCAGTTCCTTCTCTCCAAGTCAGCCCCAGCATTTT. Translating gives CASSSFSPSQPQHF.